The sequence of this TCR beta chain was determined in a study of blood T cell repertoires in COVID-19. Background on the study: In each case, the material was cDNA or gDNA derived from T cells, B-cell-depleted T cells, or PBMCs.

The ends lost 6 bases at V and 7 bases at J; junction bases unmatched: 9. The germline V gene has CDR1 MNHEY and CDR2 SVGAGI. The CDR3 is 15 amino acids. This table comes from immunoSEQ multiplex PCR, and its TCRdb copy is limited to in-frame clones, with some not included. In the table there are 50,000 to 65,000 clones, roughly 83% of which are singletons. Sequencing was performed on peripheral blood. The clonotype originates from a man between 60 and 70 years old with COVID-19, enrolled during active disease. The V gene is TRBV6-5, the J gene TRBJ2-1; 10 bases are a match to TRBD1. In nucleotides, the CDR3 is TGTGCCAGCAGCCCGACAGGGGGCAGCGGTAATGAGCAGTTCTTC. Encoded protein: CASSPTGGSGNEQFF.